This T cell receptor (beta chain) was documented in a study of chemoradiotherapy in HPV16-positive cancers. Study conclusions and caveats: Functional assays defining HPV-specific T cells used only two HPV16-positive patients.

This clone appeared once. Its matching antigen is unknown. Germline CDR1 MDHEN, CDR2 SYDVKM. The CDR3 covers 16 residues. Unmatched junction bases numbered 10, after V lost 5 bases and J lost 4 bases. Some clones are missing from TCRdb's copy, which holds only in-frame ones; the method was immunoSEQ multiplex PCR. Found here are around 1,200 clones, about 89% of them singletons; the top ten hold under 3%. The sequencing here drew on tumor tissue, taken from a patient who underwent chemoradiotherapy. The sequence came from a human donor with HPV-associated anogenital cancer. The genes are TRBV28 and TRBJ1-5, with TRBD1 identical over 8 bases. The CDR3 sequence: CASSPARTGWNQPQHF. The CDR3 bases are TGTGCCAGCAGTCCAGCTCGGACAGGGTGGAATCAGCCCCAGCATTTT.